This T cell receptor (beta chain) was documented in a study of blood T cell repertoires in COVID-19. The CDR3 length is 12 residues. Trimming took 2 bases from V and 1 from J, leaving 2 bases between them. Assay used: immunoSEQ multiplex PCR; TCRdb lists only in-frame clones, some missing. This table has around 200,000 clones, about 90% appearing once. This chain uses TRBV12-3 or TRBV12-4 with TRBJ1-1, with D unresolved. Sequenced: peripheral blood. The sequence was obtained from a woman aged 50 to 60 with acute or convalescent COVID-19. The CDR3: CASSLRNTEAFF. The CDR3 region has the DNA TGTGCCAGCAGTTTACGGAACACTGAAGCTTTCTTT.